This is a list of T cell receptor beta chains from one sample in a study of cytomegalovirus exposure and HLA in healthy donors. Here immunoSEQ multiplex PCR was the method, and the copy in TCRdb shows in-frame clones only, minus some. The data show about 140,000 clones, over 60% seen once. What was sequenced was PBMCs. These TCRs come from a male donor in good health and CMV-seronegative. Both conserved end residues are part of each CDR3. The D gene is left open where the match is weak. Clone sizes are given selectively: once, few, many, or a class where the clone is expanded.

TRBD1	NA	TRBV5-1	TRBJ2-2	TGCGCCAGCAGCCCCCAGACAGGGCCAACCGGGGAGCTGTTTTTT	CASSPQTGPTGELFF
NA	few	TRBV6-5	TRBJ2-3	TGTGCCAGCAGTCTAAAGCCGGTTTGGACAGATACGCAGTATTTT	CASSLKPVWTDTQYF
NA	NA	TRBV18	TRBJ1-5	TGTGCCAGCTCACCCGAGGAATTGAAGCCCCAGCATTTT	CASSPEELKPQHF
TRBD1	NA	TRBV5-4	TRBJ1-3	TGTGCCAGCAGCTTAGGACAGGGCACTGGAAACACCATATATTTT	CASSLGQGTGNTIYF
NA	NA	TRBV11-3	TRBJ1-1	TGTGCCAGCAGTCCGCAGGGAGGAACTGAAGCTTTCTTT	CASSPQGGTEAFF
TRBD2	NA	TRBV19	TRBJ2-7	TGTGCCAGTAGTACTGCGGGGGCTAGCGGGAGGGCCGCCGAGCAGTACTTC	CASSTAGASGRAAEQYF
TRBD1	NA	TRBV5-1	TRBJ2-2	TGCGCCAGCAGCTCGGGACAGGGGATTAAGACCGGGGAGCTGTTTTTT	CASSSGQGIKTGELFF
NA	NA	TRBV10-3	TRBJ1-2	TGTGCCATCAGTGGCACCGGGAAGGATGACTATGGCTACACCTTC	CAISGTGKDDYGYTF
NA	NA	TRBV27	TRBJ2-6	TGTGCCACCCTGACGGGATACTACGCCTCTGGGGCCAACGTCCTGACTTTC	CATLTGYYASGANVLTF
NA	NA	TRBV19	TRBJ2-1	TGTGCCAGTAGTATGGGCCTCAGCGGTTACAATGAGCAGTTCTTC	CASSMGLSGYNEQFF
TRBD2	NA	TRBV5-1	TRBJ2-7	TGCGCCAGCAGCCCCGGGACTAGCGGGTTCATTTCCTACGAGCAGTACTTC	CASSPGTSGFISYEQYF
NA	NA	TRBV7-2	TRBJ2-1	TGTGCCAGCAGCCCTGGCCCCGTCTCCTACAATGAGCAGTTCTTC	CASSPGPVSYNEQFF
TRBD1	few	TRBV6-5	TRBJ1-5	TGTGCCAGCAGGACAGGGGATCAGCCCCAGCATTTT	CASRTGDQPQHF
NA	once	TRBV11-2	TRBJ2-7	TGTGCCAGCAGCTTAGAAGGGTTAGCGGCCTACGAGCAGTACTTC	CASSLEGLAAYEQYF
NA	NA	TRBV4-3	TRBJ1-2	TGCGCCAGCAGCCCCTTGACAGGTGAGGGGTATGGCTACACCTTC	CASSPLTGEGYGYTF
TRBD1	NA	TRBV5-4	TRBJ2-7	TGTGCCAGCAGCTTGACAGGGGACTCCTACGAGCAGTACTTC	CASSLTGDSYEQYF
TRBD2	once	TRBV5-1	TRBJ2-7	TGCGCCAGCAGTAACTCTGGCGGAATTATCGGGACTAGCGGGGATACCTACGAGCAGTACTTC	CASSNSGGIIGTSGDTYEQYF
NA	NA	TRBV21-1	TRBJ2-7	TGTGCCAGCAGCATGAACACACAGGGGGATACCTACGAGCAGTACTTC	CASSMNTQGDTYEQYF
NA	once	TRBV5-1	TRBJ2-3	TGCGCCAGCAGCTTGGGTCTTAGCGTAATGACAGATACGCAGTATTTT	CASSLGLSVMTDTQYF
TRBD1	few	TRBV29-1	TRBJ1-1	TGCAGCGTAGCCCCAGGGGGAGAGAACACTGAAGCTTTCTTT	CSVAPGGENTEAFF
NA	NA	TRBV10-3	TRBJ1-5	TGTGCCATCAGCCAGCTATCAGGGGGCAATCAGCCCCAGCATTTT	CAISQLSGGNQPQHF
TRBD2	NA	TRBV5-8	TRBJ2-7	TGTGCCAGCAGCTTGGGACTAGCGGTGTTCTCCTACGAGCAGTACTTC	CASSLGLAVFSYEQYF
NA	NA	TRBV5-1	TRBJ1-4	TGCGCCAGCAGCCCAGGGCAGCTCTTTAATGAAAAACTGTTTTTT	CASSPGQLFNEKLFF
TRBD2	NA	TRBV7-2	TRBJ2-1	TGTGCCAGCGCGGGACTAGCATCCTACAATGAGCAGTTCTTC	CASAGLASYNEQFF